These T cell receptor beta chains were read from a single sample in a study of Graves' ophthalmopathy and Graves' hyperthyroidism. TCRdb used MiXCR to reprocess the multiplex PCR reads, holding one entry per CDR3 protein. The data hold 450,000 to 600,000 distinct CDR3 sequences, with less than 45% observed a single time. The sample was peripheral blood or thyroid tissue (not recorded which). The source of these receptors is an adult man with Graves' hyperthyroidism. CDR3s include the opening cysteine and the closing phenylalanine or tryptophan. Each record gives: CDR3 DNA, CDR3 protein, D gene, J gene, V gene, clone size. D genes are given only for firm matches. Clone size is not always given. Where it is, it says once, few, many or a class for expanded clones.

TGTGCCAGCAGCGAATACGGGACAGGGGGCTACACCTTC | CASSEYGTGGYTF | TRBD1 | TRBJ1-2 | TRBV2 | NA
TGTGCCAGCAGCCAAGACTCGGGGACAGCCTACGAGCAGTACTTC | CASSQDSGTAYEQYF | TRBD1 | TRBJ2-7 | TRBV12-3/TRBV12-4 | few
TGCGCCAGCAGCTTGGCCGCCGCACAGGGGGCCAACGTCCTGACTTTC | CASSLAAAQGANVLTF | NA | TRBJ2-6 | TRBV5-1 | NA
TGTGCCAGCAGCTTAGGGGGCGCGACAGATACGCAGTATTTT | CASSLGGATDTQYF | NA | TRBJ2-3 | TRBV7-3 | few
TGTGCCACCAGTGAAGGGGCCGGGACGGCGGAGACCCAGTACTTC | CATSEGAGTAETQYF | NA | TRBJ2-5 | TRBV24-1 | NA
TGCAGCGTTTCTCAACTATTAGAACAGGGGGTGGAGGAAAAACTGTTTTTT | CSVSQLLEQGVEEKLFF | TRBD1 | TRBJ1-4 | TRBV29-1 | many
TGTGCCAGCAGCACCCCCGGGACAGCGAACACCGGGGAGCTGTTTTTT | CASSTPGTANTGELFF | TRBD1 | TRBJ2-2 | TRBV7-9 | many
TGCAGTGCTCGAAGACTAGCGGGAGGGAGGTACGAGCAGTACTTC | CSARRLAGGRYEQYF | TRBD2 | TRBJ2-7 | TRBV20-1 | many
TGTGCCAGCAGCCAACCTCAGGGGGAAGGGACCTACGAGCAGTACTTC | CASSQPQGEGTYEQYF | TRBD1 | TRBJ2-7 | TRBV9 | NA
TGTGCCAGCAGTCACCCCGGGACAGGGGGCGAGCAGTACTTC | CASSHPGTGGEQYF | TRBD1 | TRBJ2-7 | TRBV7-9 | once
TGTGCCAGCAGCGTAGGGGGGCATTCCTCCTACAATGAGCAGTACTTC | CASSVGGHSSYNEQYF | NA | TRBJ2-7 | TRBV9 | NA
TGTGCCAGCAGTTATGAAACCCAGCAGTACTTC | CASSYETQQYF | NA | TRBJ2-7 | TRBV6-6 | NA
TGTGCCAGCAGCTCTCCGGACAGGGTGGGTGGCGAGCAGTACTTC | CASSSPDRVGGEQYF | TRBD1 | TRBJ2-7 | TRBV7-9 | many
TGCGCCAGCAGCCAAGAATTGGCAGGGTCACAGCCCCAGCATTTT | CASSQELAGSQPQHF | NA | TRBJ1-5 | TRBV4-1 | many
TGTGCCAGCAGTGACTTGTGGCAGGACAAAAATGGCTACACCTTC | CASSDLWQDKNGYTF | NA | TRBJ1-2 | TRBV6-1 | many
TGTGCCAGCAGTTTAGCGCGAACTAAGGGGGAAAAACTGTTTTTT | CASSLARTKGEKLFF | NA | TRBJ1-4 | TRBV12-3/TRBV12-4 | many
TGTGCCAGCAGTGAAAACCCTCTAACTAGCGCGGGGAACACCGGGGAGCTGTTTTTT | CASSENPLTSAGNTGELFF | TRBD2 | TRBJ2-2 | TRBV2 | NA
TGCAGCGTAATTGGGGGCTACGAGCAGTACTTC | CSVIGGYEQYF | NA | TRBJ2-7 | TRBV29-1 | few
TGTGCCAGCACCTTACTCAACGAGCAGTACTTC | CASTLLNEQYF | NA | TRBJ2-7 | TRBV2 | many
TGTGCCAGCAGCTCGGGACACCTCGTTGGCTACACCTTC | CASSSGHLVGYTF | NA | TRBJ1-2 | TRBV7-9 | many
TGTGCCAGCAGCGCGGACAGGGGGATGTCAGATACGCAGTATTTT | CASSADRGMSDTQYF | TRBD1 | TRBJ2-3 | TRBV9 | NA
TGTGCCAGTAGTATATTCTTGACTAGCGCGAACCAAGAGACCCAGTACTTC | CASSIFLTSANQETQYF | TRBD2 | TRBJ2-5 | TRBV19 | few